Listed here are 8 T cell receptor beta chains from one sample, sequenced in a study of T cell repertoires in cytomegalovirus infection. TCRdb ran MiXCR on the reads and lists one entry per CDR3 protein. This sample yields 200,000 to 300,000 distinct CDR3 sequences, of which approximately 10% are seen a single time; around 16% belongs to the top ten. The sequenced sample consisted of PBMCs. These receptor sequences come from a human donor in good health (CMV status not recorded). Some clones in this sample may be carry-over from other donors' samples.

This clonotype was seen ten or more times. The chain is built from TRBV28 and TRBJ1-6; D uncertain. Looked up from germline, CDR1 is MDHEN and CDR2 is SYDVKM. V dropped 8 bases and J dropped 7 bases, with 18 bases sitting between them. The length of the CDR3 is 15 residues. The CDR3 DNA follows: TGTGCCAGCTACAGTCGGACGGCCCCGAATTCACCCCTCCACTTT. Encoded protein: CASYSRTAPNSPLHF.

This clonotype was found a few times. V is TRBV27 and J is TRBJ1-2, with 8 bases aligning to TRBD1. The V gene's germline CDR1 is MNHEY and CDR2 SMNVEV (reference sequence). Trimming at V came to 5 bases and at J to 4 bases, leaving 9 bases not matched to a gene. The CDR3 has 15 amino acids. The CDR3 protein is CASSEPGQAFYGYTF. The CDR3, as DNA: TGTGCCAGCAGTGAACCGGGACAGGCCTTCTATGGCTACACCTTC.

The chain uses TRBV7-6 and TRBJ2-1, with TRBD2 matching 8 bases. J lost 3 bases, V lost 2 bases, and 9 bases had no gene match. Germline V gene sequence: CDR1 SGHVS, CDR2 FNYEAQ. The CDR3 covers 17 residues. The CDR3 region is CASSLIRGLGDYNEQFF. The CDR3 DNA sequence: TGTGCCAGCAGCTTAATACGGGGACTAGGGGACTACAATGAGCAGTTCTTC. Drawing the rest from reference TRBV7-6 and TRBJ2-1, the complete variable domain is GAGVSQSPRYKVTKRGQDVALRCDPISGHVSLYWYRQALGQGPEFLTYFNYEAQQDKSGLPNDRFSAERPEGSISTLTIQRTEQRDSAMYRCASSLIRGLGDYNEQFFGPGTRLTVL.

This clonotype was observed many times. V usage is TRBV7-3 and J usage is TRBJ2-5; maybe TRBD2 (7 bases). From germline, CDR1 is SGHTA and CDR2 FQGTGA. The CDR3 totals 15 residues. Trimming shortened V by 5 bases and J by 1 base, and 14 bases separated the two germline ends. CDR3 loop: CASSTGGQIQETQYF. The DNA for the CDR3 is TGTGCCAGCAGCACGGGGGGACAAATCCAAGAGACCCAGTACTTC.

This clonotype has at least ten counts. V usage is TRBV11-2 and J usage is TRBJ1-4; 7 bases are a match to TRBD1. The V and J ends lost 4 bases and 5 bases, in that order; junction bases with no gene match: 7. The length of the CDR3 is 15 residues. Germline V lookup: CDR1 SGHAT, CDR2 FQNNGV. This CDR3 is CASSSGTARNEKLFF. As DNA, the CDR3 is TGTGCCAGCAGCTCAGGGACAGCGCGAAATGAAAAACTGTTTTTT.

This clonotype appeared many times. The J gene is TRBJ1-1, the V gene TRBV7-9, with 9 bases that match TRBD1. The germline V gene has CDR1 SEHNR and CDR2 FQNEAQ (reference sequence). V dropped 5 bases and J dropped 1; count of bases not matched to a gene: 8. This CDR3 region has 16 residues. The CDR3 sequence is CASSRTSGQGNTEAFF. In DNA form, the CDR3 reads TGTGCCAGCAGCCGAACTTCGGGACAGGGGAACACTGAAGCTTTCTTT.

Many counts were recorded for this clonotype. The rearrangement uses TRBV28 and TRBJ2-1; no clear D. CDR1 and CDR2 from the germline V gene are MDHEN and SYDVKM. The CDR3 length is 11 residues. V lost 4 bases to trimming and J lost 7 bases, with 5 bases between them. Here the CDR3 DNA reads TGTGCCAGCAGTTCACCAAATGAGCAGTTCTTC. This gives the protein CASSSPNEQFF.

This clonotype was seen many times. The chain employs TRBV7-2 and TRBJ2-6; 12 nucleotides align to TRBD1. CDR3 size: 19 residues. The V and J ends lost 2 bases and 0 bases, in that order; junction bases with no gene match: 5. Germline V lookup: CDR1 SGHTA, CDR2 FQGNSA. Here the CDR3 reads CASSLSGTGGFSGANVLTF. DNA for the CDR3: TGTGCCAGCAGCTTATCCGGGACAGGGGGCTTCTCTGGGGCCAACGTCCTGACTTTC.